A selection of T cell receptor beta chains follows, all from one sample in a study of blood T cell repertoires in COVID-19. Assay used: immunoSEQ multiplex PCR; TCRdb lists only in-frame clones, some missing. This sample has 200,000 to 250,000 clones, with over 75% found just once. The sequenced sample was PBMCs or T cells enriched from blood (not recorded which). The receptors here all came from a woman aged 60-75 years who had recovered from COVID-19. The CDR3 runs from the conserved cysteine through the conserved F or W. Fields, in order: V gene, D gene, clone size, J gene, CDR3 protein, CDR3 DNA. D genes are given only for firm matches. Clone size appears in some rows only: once, few, many, or a class for an expanded clone.

>TRBV6-4|-|-|TRBJ2-2
CASAATATGELFF
TGTGCCAGCGCAGCGACAGCGACCGGGGAGCTGTTTTTT
>TRBV5-1|TRBD2|-|TRBJ2-5
CASSKGLAVGAQETQYF
TGCGCCAGCAGCAAGGGACTAGCGGTAGGCGCACAAGAGACCCAGTACTTC
>TRBV27|-|-|TRBJ1-2
CASSFRGFDYGYTF
TGTGCCAGCAGTTTTCGAGGATTTGACTATGGCTACACCTTC
>TRBV5-1|TRBD1|-|TRBJ1-3
CASTTGSSGNTIYF
TGCGCCAGTACGACAGGGTCCTCTGGAAACACCATATATTTT
>TRBV11-2|-|-|TRBJ1-1
CASSLNRHTEAFF
TGTGCCAGCAGCTTAAACAGACACACTGAAGCTTTCTTT
>TRBV5-5|TRBD2|-|TRBJ2-3
CASSYTSGRTDTQYF
TGTGCCAGCAGCTACACTAGCGGGCGTACAGATACGCAGTATTTT
>TRBV28|-|-|TRBJ1-4
CASSFNEKLFF
TGTGCCAGCAGCTTTAATGAAAAACTGTTTTTT
>TRBV11-2|TRBD2|-|TRBJ2-5
CASSFRGGGETQYF
TGTGCCAGCAGCTTTAGGGGCGGGGGAGAGACCCAGTACTTC
>TRBV5-1|-|-|TRBJ2-3
CASSPLDMTSTDTQYF
TGCGCCAGCAGCCCCCTGGACATGACTAGCACAGATACGCAGTATTTT
>TRBV18|TRBD1|-|TRBJ1-2
CASSVGTGQGYTF
TGTGCCAGCTCCGTGGGGACAGGGCAAGGCTACACCTTC
>TRBV6-1|-|-|TRBJ1-2
CASSEHTETNYGYTF
TGTGCCAGCAGTGAACACACAGAGACTAACTATGGCTACACCTTC
>TRBV7-9|TRBD2|-|TRBJ2-5
CASSASGRASETQYF
TGTGCCAGCAGCGCTAGCGGGAGGGCCTCGGAGACCCAGTACTTC
>TRBV6-5|TRBD1|-|TRBJ2-1
CASRPNRGEGNEQFF
TGTGCCAGCAGACCCAACAGGGGAGAGGGGAATGAGCAGTTCTTC
>TRBV6-5|TRBD1|-|TRBJ1-1
CASSRLTGRRTEAFF
TGTGCCAGCAGTCGCTTGACAGGGAGAAGGACTGAAGCTTTCTTT
>TRBV28|-|-|TRBJ1-2
CASSFQGSGTYGYTF
TGTGCCAGCAGTTTTCAGGGGTCGGGTACCTATGGCTACACCTTC
>TRBV12-5|TRBD1|-|TRBJ1-1
CASGPGQGTSRLGTEAFF
TGTGCTAGTGGCCCGGGACAGGGGACCTCCCGTTTAGGTACTGAAGCTTTCTTT
>TRBV19|-|-|TRBJ1-1
CASSIGKATEAFF
TGTGCCAGTAGTATCGGGAAGGCCACTGAAGCTTTCTTT
>TRBV7-2|-|-|TRBJ2-3
CASSPDFGAGTDTQYF
TGTGCCAGCAGCCCCGACTTTGGGGCAGGGACAGATACGCAGTATTTT
>TRBV5-6|-|-|TRBJ1-2
CASSLGTIDGYTF
TGTGCCAGCAGCCTCGGGACAATTGATGGCTACACCTTC
>TRBV27|TRBD1|-|TRBJ2-7
CASSPGQGFFLYEQYF
TGTGCCAGCAGTCCCGGACAGGGATTTTTCCTCTACGAGCAGTACTTC
>TRBV14|-|-|TRBJ1-1
CASSQDRQVRDGAFF
TGTGCCAGCAGCCAAGATAGACAGGTTCGGGACGGGGCTTTCTTT
>TRBV27|TRBD2|few|TRBJ2-1
CASSIRLAGDNEQFF
TGTGCCAGCAGTATTAGGCTAGCGGGGGACAATGAGCAGTTCTTC
>TRBV21-1|-|-|TRBJ1-5
CASRKKRAGGQPQHF
TGTGCCAGCAGAAAAAAGCGGGCAGGGGGACAGCCCCAGCATTTT
>TRBV7-6|TRBD1|-|TRBJ1-2
CASSLDVRTGGANYGYTF
TGTGCCAGCAGCTTAGATGTTAGGACAGGGGGTGCTAACTATGGCTACACCTTC
>TRBV11-3|-|-|TRBJ2-7
CASSPSAGSYEQYF
TGTGCCAGCAGCCCCAGCGCGGGTTCCTACGAGCAGTACTTC
>TRBV6-5|-|-|TRBJ2-2
CASSPGSGIGELFF
TGTGCCAGCAGTCCCGGGTCTGGTATCGGGGAGCTGTTTTTT
>TRBV10-2|-|-|TRBJ2-5
CASSGQKYRDTQETQYF
TGCGCCAGCAGTGGACAAAAATACCGGGACACCCAAGAGACCCAGTACTTC
>TRBV7-8|-|-|TRBJ2-1
CASSFRAGRHNEQFF
TGTGCCAGCAGCTTCCGGGCGGGGCGGCACAATGAGCAGTTCTTC
>TRBV9|-|-|TRBJ2-7
CASSVLTTSYEQYF
TGTGCCAGCAGCGTACTCACAACGTCCTACGAGCAGTACTTC
>TRBV2|-|-|TRBJ2-7
CATLALIHGEQYF
TGTGCCACATTAGCGTTAATTCATGGCGAGCAGTACTTC
>TRBV7-9|TRBD1|-|TRBJ1-4
CASSFRQGTYEKLFF
TGTGCCAGCAGCTTCCGACAGGGGACCTATGAAAAACTGTTTTTT
>TRBV12-3/TRBV12-4|-|-|TRBJ2-1
CASSLGPILEQFF
TGTGCCAGCAGTTTGGGCCCCATCCTTGAGCAGTTCTTC
>TRBV11-2|-|-|TRBJ2-7
CASSPQYQIYEQYF
TGTGCCAGCAGCCCCCAGTACCAGATTTACGAGCAGTACTTC
>TRBV6-5|-|-|TRBJ2-3
CASTLAGADTQYF
TGTGCCAGCACCTTAGCAGGGGCAGATACGCAGTATTTT
>TRBV10-3|-|-|TRBJ1-3
CAISESSSLRGNTIYF
TGTGCCATCAGTGAGTCAAGCTCTCTGAGGGGAAACACCATATATTTT
>TRBV5-5|-|-|TRBJ2-1
CASSWGLDEQFF
TGTGCCAGCAGCTGGGGGCTCGATGAGCAGTTCTTC
>TRBV5-6|-|-|TRBJ2-1
CASSSTGFSYNEQFF
TGTGCCAGCAGCTCCACAGGGTTTTCCTACAATGAGCAGTTCTTC
>TRBV5-4|-|few|TRBJ1-1
CASSLLGGANTEAFF
TGTGCCAGCAGCTTGTTGGGTGGGGCGAACACTGAAGCTTTCTTT
>TRBV2|TRBD1|-|TRBJ1-6
CASSEATLKTGRPGFRSPLHF
TGTGCCAGCAGTGAAGCCACCCTCAAGACAGGGCGGCCGGGTTTCAGGTCCCCCCTCCACTTT
>TRBV7-6|TRBD2|-|TRBJ2-7
CASSLTDPLGGSYEQYF
TGTGCCAGCAGCTTAACGGACCCCTTGGGCGGGAGCTACGAGCAGTACTTC
>TRBV19|TRBD1|medium-sized|TRBJ2-7
CASSPTGASSYEQYF
TGTGCCAGTAGTCCTACAGGGGCGAGCTCCTACGAGCAGTACTTC
>TRBV19|TRBD1|-|TRBJ1-5
CASARSFRDRGLRQPQHF
TGTGCCAGTGCCCGCAGTTTCCGGGACAGGGGGCTCCGCCAGCCCCAGCATTTT
>TRBV30|-|once|TRBJ2-6
CAWSPGSGANVLTF
TGTGCCTGGAGCCCCGGCTCTGGGGCCAACGTCCTGACTTTC
>TRBV11-2|TRBD1|few|TRBJ1-1
CASSPWTGDTEAFF
TGTGCCAGCAGCCCTTGGACAGGGGACACTGAAGCTTTCTTT
>TRBV11-3|-|few|TRBJ2-7
CASSLEVAGTLSYEQYF
TGTGCCAGCAGCTTAGAAGTTGCGGGAACGCTCTCCTACGAGCAGTACTTC
>TRBV6-5|TRBD1|once|TRBJ2-1
CASSSDRVGRGLFF
TGTGCCAGCAGCTCGGACAGGGTCGGAAGGGGTTTGTTCTTC
>TRBV7-2|-|-|TRBJ1-5
CASSSVNQPQHF
TGTGCCAGTTCTTCAGTCAATCAGCCCCAGCATTTT
>TRBV15|TRBD1|few|TRBJ1-2
CATKKDRRGGYTF
TGTGCCACCAAAAAGGACAGGCGGGGCGGCTACACCTTC
>TRBV2|TRBD2|-|TRBJ2-2
CASRLAGDTGELFF
TGTGCCAGCAGACTAGCGGGGGACACCGGGGAGCTGTTTTTT
>TRBV5-4|-|-|TRBJ2-3
CASSLRGRGSDTQYF
TGTGCCAGCAGCTTACGAGGGAGGGGGTCAGATACGCAGTATTTT
>TRBV5-1|-|-|TRBJ2-5
CASSFTGLPPQETQYF
TGCGCCAGCAGCTTTACAGGGCTTCCCCCACAAGAGACCCAGTACTTC
>TRBV19|-|few|TRBJ1-2
CASGGQPLSVRGYTF
TGTGCCAGTGGAGGACAGCCCCTGAGCGTCCGTGGCTACACCTTC
>TRBV7-6|TRBD1|many|TRBJ1-2
CASSSTGNGYTF
TGTGCCAGCAGCTCGACAGGGAATGGCTACACCTTC
>TRBV6-5|-|-|TRBJ1-5
CASRDYSNQPQHF
TGTGCCAGCCGCGACTATAGCAATCAGCCCCAGCATTTT
>TRBV5-1|TRBD1|-|TRBJ2-5
CASSLQGAETQYF
TGCGCCAGCAGCTTGCAGGGGGCAGAGACCCAGTACTTC
>TRBV7-8|TRBD1|-|TRBJ1-4
CASSARDRAATNEKLFF
TGTGCCAGCAGCGCCCGGGACAGGGCAGCAACTAATGAAAAACTGTTTTTT
>TRBV19|-|-|TRBJ1-2
CASSIGGQVAGGYTF
TGTGCCAGTAGTATCGGGGGGCAAGTCGCGGGAGGCTACACCTTC